One sample yielded the 32 T cell receptor beta chains listed below, sequenced in a study of cytomegalovirus exposure and HLA in healthy donors. Amplification used 60 Vbeta primers and 13 Jbeta primers. Profiling relied on immunoSEQ multiplex PCR, and the TCRdb table lists in-frame clones only, not all of them. Among around 87,000 clones listed, around three quarters were seen once. Sequencing input: PBMCs. The receptors stem from a man aged 40-50 years in good health and CMV-seronegative.

In this sample, this clone turned up a few times. This CDR3 reads CASSPRGGSYNEQFF. In DNA form, the CDR3 reads TGTGCCAGCAGCCCACGCGGGGGCTCCTACAATGAGCAGTTCTTC. V usage is TRBV7-9 and J usage is TRBJ2-1; 7 positions agree with TRBD2. With 5 bases clipped from V and 0 bases from J, the junction kept 4 bases outside the gene matches. This CDR3 contains 15 residues. Germline CDR1 reads SEHNR; CDR2 reads FQNEAQ (reference sequence). The entire variable domain, with the rest obtained from reference TRBV7-9 and TRBJ2-1, is as follows: DTGVSQNPRHKITKRGQNVTFRCDPISEHNRLYWYRQTLGQGPEFLTYFQNEAQLEKSRLLSDRFSAERPKGSFSTLEIQRTEQGDSAMYLCASSPRGGSYNEQFFGPGTRLTVL.

The rearrangement uses TRBV27 and TRBJ1-1; 8 bases line up with TRBD1. The CDR3 spans 15 residues. J gave up 4 bases and V 3 bases, and 7 bases lay outside the gene matches. CDR1 and CDR2 from the germline V gene are MNHEY and SMNVEV (reference sequence). The CDR3 is CASSFPQGEITEAFF. CDR3 bases: TGTGCCAGCAGTTTCCCACAGGGGGAGATCACTGAAGCTTTCTTT.

The chain joins TRBV11-3 to TRBJ2-3, with 8 bases matching TRBD2. CDR1 is SGHNT, CDR2 YENEEA, per germline. This CDR3 spans 16 amino acids. Unmatched junction bases numbered 7, after V lost 5 bases and J lost 0 bases. The CDR3 loop is CASSTQRGTSTDTQYF. The CDR3 nucleotides are TGTGCCAGCAGCACCCAGCGGGGGACTAGCACAGATACGCAGTATTTT.

The V gene is TRBV5-1, the J gene TRBJ2-7; a weak D match, TRBD1 (6 bases). Germline V gene sequence: CDR1 SGHRS, CDR2 YFSETQ. This CDR3 has 15 amino acids. Trimming stripped 0 bases from V and 0 bases from J, with 10 bases between. CDR3 nucleotide sequence: TGCGCCAGCAGCTTGGTGGGACACAACTCCTACGAGCAGTACTTC. Translation: CASSLVGHNSYEQYF.

This clone showed up just once. V is TRBV30 and J is TRBJ1-6; TRBD1 aligns across 9 bases. Germline-derived CDR1 and CDR2 are GTSNPN and SVGIG (reference sequence). V trimming: 5 bases; J trimming: 8 bases; junction bases outside the gene matches: 4. The CDR3 is 13 amino acids. CDR3 coding DNA: TGTGCCTGGTTGGGACAGGGTTATTCACCCCTCCACTTT. Translating it yields CAWLGQGYSPLHF.

This sequence joins TRBV5-4 and TRBJ2-5; 8 positions agree with TRBD1. The CDR3 runs 15 residues. Trimming removed 4 bases from V and 9 bases from J; junction bases left unmatched: 14. Looked up from germline, CDR1 is SGHNT and CDR2 is YYREEE (reference sequence). The CDR3 spells CASSPTGASQGAQYF. The CDR3 bases are TGTGCCAGCAGCCCGACAGGGGCCTCCCAAGGGGCCCAGTACTTC. Full variable domain (remainder filled in from reference TRBV5-4 and TRBJ2-5): ETGVTQSPTHLIKTRGQQVTLRCSSQSGHNTVSWYQQALGQGPQFIFQYYREEENGRGNFPPRFSGLQFPNYSSELNVNALELDDSALYLCASSPTGASQGAQYFGPGTRLLVL.

Only a few counts were recorded for this clone. The chain employs TRBV11-2 and TRBJ2-7, with 14 bases matching TRBD2. The CDR3 totals 14 residues. The V segment lost 4 bases and the J segment 11 bases; nucleotides outside the gene matches: 7. Per germline, CDR1 SGHAT and CDR2 FQNNGV. The CDR3: CASSSWTSGGPKYF. The CDR3 DNA reads as TGTGCCAGCAGCTCCTGGACTAGCGGGGGGCCAAAGTACTTC.

This chain links TRBV28 with TRBJ1-1; D is unresolved. V lost 8 bases and J lost 6, with 10 bases in between. In germline, CDR1 is MDHEN, CDR2 SYDVKM. The CDR3 has 11 amino acids. The CDR3, as DNA: TGTGCCAGCTCCCGAGAGGCTGAAGCTTTCTTT. Protein sequence: CASSREAEAFF.

The V and J genes are TRBV19 and TRBJ2-3; 9 bases are shared with TRBD2. V lost 6 bases and J lost 3; bases outside the gene matches: 4. Germline loops: CDR1 LNHDA, CDR2 SQIVND (reference sequence). The CDR3 sequence is 14 residues long. CDR3 in DNA: TGTGCCAGTAGGCGGGGGGGCGGGACAGATACGCAGTATTTT. Protein product: CASRRGGGTDTQYF.

This clone was counted only a few times. The gene calls are TRBV9 and TRBJ2-1; D is uncertain. This CDR3 is built from 13 residues. V lost 0 bases and J lost 10, with 11 bases in between. Germline V CDR1 and CDR2: SGDLS, YYNGEE. DNA of the CDR3: TGTGCCAGCAGCGTAGCTGAGAGGAGAGAGCAGTTCTTC. Translating gives CASSVAERREQFF.

This rearrangement joins TRBV29-1 to TRBJ1-3; 9 positions match TRBD1. The CDR3 has 12 residues. Trimming cost V 7 bases and J 8 bases; bases outside gene matches: 6. From germline, CDR1 is SQVTM and CDR2 ANQGSEA. As DNA, the CDR3 is TGCAGCGGGGGGACAGGGAGAGACACCATATATTTT. Encoded protein: CSGGTGRDTIYF. The variable domain in full, with the rest retrieved from reference TRBV29-1 and TRBJ1-3, is SAVISQKPSRDICQRGTSLTIQCQVDSQVTMMFWYRQQPGQSLTLIATANQGSEATYESGFVIDKFPISRPNLTFSTLTVSNMSPEDSSIYLCSGGTGRDTIYFGEGSWLTVV.

The J gene is TRBJ2-7, the V gene TRBV11-2, with 9 positions matching TRBD1. This CDR3 is built from 14 residues. CDR1 is SGHAT, CDR2 FQNNGV, per germline. The V segment lost 7 bases and the J segment 3 bases; nucleotides outside the gene matches: 7. Here the CDR3 DNA reads TGTGCCAGCAACCCGGGACAGGGATACTACGAGCAGTACTTC. It translates to CASNPGQGYYEQYF.

V gene TRBV7-9 combines with J gene TRBJ2-3; 9 positions match TRBD1. Germline CDR1 is SEHNR and CDR2 is FQNEAQ (reference sequence). The CDR3 is 17 amino acids. V shed 2 bases and J 1 base; nucleotides not matched to a gene: 7. The DNA for the CDR3 is TGTGCCAGCAGCTTATCCCCGACAGGGGGACGCACAGATACGCAGTATTTT. It is translated as CASSLSPTGGRTDTQYF.

This clone appeared a few times. A much bigger clone sits one base away, suggesting this may be a read error. The J gene is TRBJ2-3, the V gene TRBV30, with D possibly matching TRBD2 (6 bases). With the DNA end fitting TRBJ2-1 better, the J assignment may be wrong. The CDR3 totals 15 residues. From germline, CDR1 is GTSNPN and CDR2 SVGIG (reference sequence). This chain's CDR3 is CAWQRGTEAYNEQFF. Written as DNA, the CDR3 is TGTGCCTGGCAGCGCGGGACGGAGGCCTACAATGAGCAGTTCTTC.

The genes are TRBV6-5 and TRBJ1-2, with D possibly TRBD1 on 5 matching bases. Germline V gene sequence: CDR1 MNHEY, CDR2 SVGAGI. Trimming pared 2 bases from V and 8 bases from J, leaving 12 bases between. This CDR3 region has 13 residues. The chain's CDR3 is CASSYGQGRGYTF. The CDR3 DNA follows: TGTGCCAGCAGTTACGGGCAGGGCCGGGGCTACACCTTC.

The chain has TRBV30 and TRBJ1-5; D not resolved. CDR3 length: 16 amino acids. Per germline, CDR1 GTSNPN and CDR2 SVGIG (reference sequence). The germline V and J ends were trimmed by 5 bases and 2 bases, with 19 bases remaining between them. The CDR3 loop is CAWRRPQVPGNQPQHF. CDR3 coding DNA: TGTGCCTGGCGCCGACCCCAGGTTCCGGGCAATCAGCCCCAGCATTTT.

The V and J genes are TRBV29-1 and TRBJ2-5; TRBD2 might be the D (6 bases). Germline CDR1 is SQVTM and CDR2 is ANQGSEA. Trimming stripped 5 bases from V and 4 bases from J, with 17 bases between. CDR3 length equals 14 residues. The CDR3 loop is CSVKNSEGSETQYF. The CDR3 DNA follows: TGCAGCGTTAAAAATTCGGAGGGATCAGAGACCCAGTACTTC.

This clone has a single count. The chain has TRBV4-1 and TRBJ2-7, with 7 bases matching TRBD1. The CDR3 covers 15 residues. CDR1 and CDR2 (germline): MGHRA, YSYEKL. The ends lost 0 bases at V and 3 bases at J; junction bases unmatched: 5. CDR3 sequence: CASSQDRGRGYEQYF. For the CDR3, the DNA is TGCGCCAGCAGCCAAGATAGGGGGCGCGGCTACGAGCAGTACTTC.

V gene TRBV6-5 combines with J gene TRBJ2-2; D may be TRBD2 (7 bases). The length of the CDR3 is 16 residues. Germline V gene sequence: CDR1 MNHEY, CDR2 SVGAGI. Trimming took off 2 bases at V and 2 bases at J, with 12 bases between the two ends. CDR3 in amino acids: CASSYGGGHNTGELFF. The CDR3 region has the DNA TGTGCCAGCAGTTACGGGGGGGGGCATAACACCGGGGAGCTGTTTTTT.

V usage is TRBV6-1 and J usage is TRBJ2-7, with 8 positions matching TRBD2. From germline, CDR1 is MNHNS and CDR2 SASEGT. The J segment lost 2 bases and the V segment lost 2 bases, leaving 20 bases of the junction unmatched. This CDR3 has 20 residues. The CDR3 spells CASSELHTFQVGGGTYEQYF. The CDR3 DNA is TGTGCCAGCAGTGAATTGCATACCTTCCAAGTCGGGGGGGGAACCTACGAGCAGTACTTC.

About this clone: Distinct nucleotide sequences in the sample also encode this CDR3. V usage is TRBV4-3 and J usage is TRBJ2-5, with 7 positions matching TRBD1. Germline V gene sequence: CDR1 LGHNA, CDR2 YSLEER. The J segment lost 2 bases and the V segment lost 1 base, leaving 4 bases of the junction unmatched. The CDR3 is made up of 15 amino acids. CDR3 amino acids: CASSQGTGLQETQYF. In nucleotides, the CDR3 is TGCGCCAGCAGCCAAGGGACAGGACTTCAAGAGACCCAGTACTTC.

This clone was observed a few times. The genes are TRBV7-9 and TRBJ1-4, with D tentatively TRBD1 (5 bases). The CDR3 runs 15 residues. Trimming cost V 0 bases and J 8 bases, with 13 bases left between them. Per germline, CDR1 SEHNR and CDR2 FQNEAQ (reference sequence). The CDR3 is CASSLAGGISEKLFF. CDR3 nucleotide sequence: TGTGCCAGCAGCTTAGCGGGGGGAATTAGCGAAAAACTGTTTTTT.

This clone was counted a few times. The chain joins TRBV11-2 to TRBJ2-1; 8 nucleotides agree with TRBD2. Germline loops: CDR1 SGHAT, CDR2 FQNNGV. The CDR3 sequence is 16 residues long. With V trimmed by 2 bases and J by 2 bases, 5 bases remained unmatched. The CDR3 sequence is CASSLSSAGAYNEQFF. In nucleotides, the CDR3 is TGTGCCAGCAGCTTAAGCTCAGCGGGGGCCTACAATGAGCAGTTCTTC.

The rearrangement joins TRBV2 to TRBJ1-3; a weak D match, TRBD1 (5 bases). V was cut by 6 bases and J by 0 bases, with 12 bases left in between. Germline CDR1 is SNHLY and CDR2 is FYNNEI. The CDR3 length is 15 residues. CDR3 region: CASRLGLSSGNTIYF. CDR3 sequence (DNA): TGTGCCAGCAGATTGGGGCTTTCCTCTGGAAACACCATATATTTT. Based on the CDR3 plus reference TRBV2 and TRBJ1-3, the full variable domain is EPEVTQTPSHQVTQMGQEVILRCVPISNHLYFYWYRQILGQKVEFLVSFYNNEISEKSEIFDDQFSVERPDGSNFTLKIRSTKLEDSAMYFCASRLGLSSGNTIYFGEGSWLTVV.

The CDR3 here is CASSIADTQYF. CDR3 DNA: TGTGCCAGCAGTATCGCAGATACGCAGTATTTT. This chain connects TRBV6-1 to TRBJ2-3; D remains unclear. This CDR3 contains 11 residues. The germline gives CDR1 MNHNS, CDR2 SASEGT. The V end was cut by 5 bases, the J end by 4 bases, with 4 bases between.

This sequence joins TRBV9 and TRBJ1-1, with a weak D call TRBD1 (5 bases). This CDR3 comprises 13 residues. Trimming left V 5 bases short and J 1 base short, with 9 bases between. CDR1 SGDLS and CDR2 YYNGEE come from the germline V gene. The CDR3 DNA reads TGTGCCAGCAGTTTCGGACAGAACACTGAAGCTTTCTTT. It yields the protein CASSFGQNTEAFF. The full variable domain, its missing parts supplied by reference TRBV9 and TRBJ1-1, is DSGVTQTPKHLITATGQRVTLRCSPRSGDLSVYWYQQSLDQGLQFLIQYYNGEERAKGNILERFSAQQFPDLHSELNLSSLELGDSALYFCASSFGQNTEAFFGQGTRLTVV.

The chain uses TRBV4-3 and TRBJ1-1, with D hard to call. Germline-derived CDR1 and CDR2 are LGHNA and YSLEER. The CDR3 is made up of 14 amino acids. Trimming stripped 6 bases from V and 1 base from J, with 12 bases between. The DNA for the CDR3 is TGCGCCAGCAGTCGTCGAGGGAAGAACACTGAAGCTTTCTTT. It codes for CASSRRGKNTEAFF.

This sequence joins TRBV18 and TRBJ2-1, with 10 bases fitting TRBD2. V lost 2 bases, J lost 3 bases, and 1 base stayed unmatched. The CDR3 runs 15 residues. The germline CDR1 and CDR2 sequences are KGHSH and LQKENI. CDR3 region: CASSPTSGVYNEQFF. DNA of the CDR3: TGTGCCAGCTCACCAACTAGCGGGGTCTACAATGAGCAGTTCTTC.

V is TRBV4-3 and J is TRBJ2-7; 7 bases match TRBD2. Germline CDR1 reads LGHNA; CDR2 reads YSLEER. With 0 bases clipped from V and 0 bases from J, the junction kept 5 bases outside the gene matches. The CDR3 runs to 16 residues. The CDR3 DNA follows: TGCGCCAGCAGCCAAGAATGGCGGGGGAGCTCCTACGAGCAGTACTTC. Amino acids: CASSQEWRGSSYEQYF.

The chain carries TRBV28 and TRBJ2-7; D may be TRBD1 (6 bases). CDR1 is MDHEN and CDR2 is SYDVKM in the germline V gene. V shed 10 bases and J shed 0 bases, with 13 bases lying between them. The CDR3 has 13 residues. DNA for the CDR3: TGTGCCATCCGCAGGGGACCCTCCTACGAGCAGTACTTC. It encodes CAIRRGPSYEQYF.

In this sample, this clone turned up once. CDR3 residues: CASSVAARVSDTQYF. For the CDR3, the DNA is TGTGCCAGCAGCGTAGCGGCCCGGGTATCAGATACGCAGTATTTT. The V call is TRBV9, the J call TRBJ2-3, with no clear D. The length of the CDR3 is 15 residues. The germline V gene has CDR1 SGDLS and CDR2 YYNGEE. The V and J ends lost 0 bases and 4 bases respectively, with 12 bases between them.

This clone was observed a single time. Germline and junction disagree at one end, which may indicate a read error. The chain has TRBV5-4 and TRBJ1-1, with D maybe TRBD1 (5 bases). This CDR3 is 14 amino acids long. Germline lookup yields CDR1 SGHNT and CDR2 YYREEE (reference sequence). The CDR3 nucleotides read TGTGCCAGCAGATTGGGGGGGGATGGGACTGAAGCTTTCTTT. Its translation is CASRLGGDGTEAFF.